Shown below are 17 T cell receptor beta chains from a single sample sequenced in a study of cytomegalovirus exposure and HLA in healthy donors. The PCR used 60 Vbeta and 13 Jbeta primers. The assay was immunoSEQ multiplex PCR, and TCRdb's table has in-frame clones only and misses some. The table includes under 200,000 clones, approximately 80% detected once. Sequenced: PBMCs. The receptors were gathered from a male donor in good health and CMV-seropositive.

The V and J genes are TRBV15 and TRBJ1-6; possible D gene TRBD1, 5 bases. Germline V gene lookup returns CDR1 LNHNV and CDR2 YYDKDF (reference sequence). The length of the CDR3 is 16 residues. V was pared by 0 bases and J by 6 bases, with 12 bases between. The CDR3 is CATSRDPSGINSPLHF. The CDR3 coding sequence is TGTGCCACCAGCAGAGATCCTTCAGGGATTAATTCACCCCTCCACTTT.

The chain couples TRBV14 to TRBJ2-1, with D unresolved. Trimming left V 1 base short and J 0 bases short, with 7 bases between. In germline, CDR1 is SGHDN, CDR2 FVKESK. This CDR3 is 15 amino acids long. CDR3 coding DNA: TGTGCCAGCAGCCAAGTCTATAGCTCCTACAATGAGCAGTTCTTC. Translated, it gives CASSQVYSSYNEQFF.

This clone was picked up a small number of times. This chain uses TRBV10-3 with TRBJ2-2, with TRBD2 matching 11 bases. The germline gives CDR1 ENHRY, CDR2 SYGVKD. The CDR3 consists of 16 residues. Germline trimming cut 8 bases from V and 0 bases from J; bases unmatched to any gene: 5. The CDR3 region is CAISTSGGANTGELFF. DNA of the CDR3: TGTGCCATCTCCACTAGCGGGGGCGCGAACACCGGGGAGCTGTTTTTT.

The sample holds many counts of this clone. CDR3 loop: CASSLDGDLGGSGELFF. For the CDR3, the DNA is TGTGCCAGCAGCTTGGATGGGGACTTAGGTGGGTCCGGGGAGCTGTTTTTT. V usage is TRBV5-6 and J usage is TRBJ2-2, with D possibly matching TRBD2 (6 bases). Germline CDR1 is SGHDT and CDR2 is YYEEEE. V gave up 0 bases and J gave up 6 bases, with 18 bases separating them. The CDR3 is 17 amino acids.

Here the CDR3 DNA reads TGTGCCAGCAGCTCGGGGGGAAACACCATATATTTT. Translation gives CASSSGGNTIYF. V is TRBV25-1 and J is TRBJ1-3; unclear D gene. CDR3 length: 12 residues. Trimming pared 6 bases from V and 4 bases from J, leaving 7 bases between. The V gene's germline CDR1 is MGHDK and CDR2 SYGVNS. The full variable domain, in which reference TRBV25-1 and TRBJ1-3 provide the parts outside the CDR3, is EADIYQTPRYLVIGTGKKITLECSQTMGHDKMYWYQQDPGMELHLIHYSYGVNSTEKGDLSSESTVSRIRTEHFPLTLESARPSHTSQYLCASSSGGNTIYFGEGSWLTVV.

The chain has TRBV19 and TRBJ1-1; weak D call: TRBD1 (6 bases). CDR3 length: 13 amino acids. With 10 bases removed from V and 1 base from J, the gap between germline ends came to 13 bases. The germline gives CDR1 LNHDA, CDR2 SQIVND (reference sequence). The DNA for the CDR3 is TGTGCCACCGGACGGGGGGCGAACACTGAAGCTTTCTTT. Protein: CATGRGANTEAFF.

This chain links TRBV30 with TRBJ1-1; D uncertain. Germline V gene lookup returns CDR1 GTSNPN and CDR2 SVGIG (reference sequence). This CDR3 contains 18 residues. Trimming removed 0 bases from V and 8 bases from J, with 28 bases in between. The CDR3 region is CAWSVFSVGRNPPPEAFF. CDR3 in DNA: TGTGCCTGGAGTGTGTTTTCGGTCGGGAGAAATCCTCCCCCCGAAGCTTTCTTT.

This rearrangement joins TRBV6-1 to TRBJ1-5; 9 bases match TRBD1. The V and J ends lost 4 bases and 8 bases, in that order; junction bases with no gene match: 6. Germline V gene sequence: CDR1 MNHNS, CDR2 SASEGT. The CDR3 has 14 amino acids. CDR3 amino acids: CASSGQGEMEPQHF. In nucleotides, the CDR3 is TGTGCCAGCAGTGGACAGGGGGAAATGGAGCCCCAGCATTTT.

The rearrangement uses TRBV11-2 and TRBJ2-2; 10 bases map to TRBD1. The CDR3 is made up of 14 amino acids. Trimming cost V 5 bases and J 4 bases; bases outside gene matches: 1. From germline, CDR1 is SGHAT and CDR2 FQNNGV. CDR3 nucleotide sequence: TGTGCCAGCAGCGGACAGGGGGGCACCGGGGAGCTGTTTTTT. Protein sequence: CASSGQGGTGELFF.

The genes are TRBV7-9 and TRBJ1-1; 7 bases are shared with TRBD1. The CDR3 is 14 amino acids. Germline trimming cut 5 bases from V and 5 bases from J; bases unmatched to any gene: 8. Germline values: CDR1 SEHNR, CDR2 FQNEAQ (reference sequence). CDR3 nucleotide sequence: TGTGCCAGCAGCCCCTGGGGCAGGGGGACTGAAGCTTTCTTT. Translation gives CASSPWGRGTEAFF.

The chain has TRBV5-1 and TRBJ2-3; TRBD2 agrees at 8 bases. The germline CDR1 and CDR2 sequences are SGHRS and YFSETQ. The CDR3 is 15 residues long. The ends lost 3 bases at V and 0 bases at J; junction bases unmatched: 3. CDR3 loop: CASSSERGSTDTQYF. DNA of the CDR3: TGCGCCAGCAGCTCGGAGCGGGGGAGCACAGATACGCAGTATTTT.

The chain employs TRBV7-2 and TRBJ2-3; 8 bases match TRBD2. The CDR3 covers 16 residues. V was clipped by 8 bases and J by 6 bases; unmatched bases: 16. CDR1 SGHTA and CDR2 FQGNSA come from the germline V gene. The CDR3 sequence is CASLTGGRGAPDTQYF. Written as DNA, the CDR3 is TGTGCCAGCCTAACGGGCGGGCGGGGGGCTCCGGATACGCAGTATTTT.

This clone was found a few times. The chain uses TRBV5-1 and TRBJ1-1, with D tentatively TRBD1 (6 bases). Trimming removed 4 bases at V and 1 base at J, with 14 bases between. Germline CDR1 and CDR2: SGHRS and YFSETQ. This CDR3 contains 15 residues. CDR3 nucleotides: TGCGCCAGCAGCAAAACCCCACAGGGGAACACTGAAGCTTTCTTT. Translating it yields CASSKTPQGNTEAFF.

The chain combines TRBV6-5 with TRBJ1-1; the D is unclear. Germline values: CDR1 MNHEY, CDR2 SVGAGI. The CDR3 contains 12 residues. V was cut by 6 bases and J by 8 bases, with 13 bases left in between. CDR3 nucleotide sequence: TGTGCCAGCAGAAACGGGGAAAGAGAAGCTTTCTTT. This gives the protein CASRNGEREAFF.

V gene TRBV10-1 combines with J gene TRBJ2-2; 8 bases map to TRBD2. Germline V gives CDR1 WNHNN, CDR2 SYGVQD (reference sequence). The ends lost 3 bases at V and 5 bases at J; junction bases unmatched: 14. The CDR3 has 18 amino acids. CDR3 loop: CASSDKRGGESRTGELFF. In DNA, the CDR3 is TGCGCCAGCAGTGATAAACGGGGGGGGGAGTCAAGGACCGGGGAGCTGTTTTTT.

V usage is TRBV6-1 and J usage is TRBJ2-5; no clear D gene. Germline CDR1 and CDR2: MNHNS and SASEGT. Trimming removed 0 bases from V and 2 bases from J, with 4 bases in between. The length of the CDR3 is 13 residues. As DNA, the CDR3 is TGTGCCAGCAGTGAAGCCGCGCAAGAGACCCAGTACTTC. Protein: CASSEAAQETQYF.

The chain employs TRBV7-9 and TRBJ1-2; possible D gene TRBD1, 6 bases. CDR3 length equals 16 residues. Trimming removed 2 bases from V and 4 bases from J, with 17 bases in between. Per germline, CDR1 SEHNR and CDR2 FQNEAQ (reference sequence). The CDR3 region has the DNA TGTGCCAGCAGCTTATTGAACCTACAGGGTGGCTATGGCTACACCTTC. Amino acid sequence: CASSLLNLQGGYGYTF. The full variable domain, with the rest looked up from reference TRBV7-9 and TRBJ1-2, is DTGVSQNPRHKITKRGQNVTFRCDPISEHNRLYWYRQTLGQGPEFLTYFQNEAQLEKSRLLSDRFSAERPKGSFSTLEIQRTEQGDSAMYLCASSLLNLQGGYGYTFGSGTRLTVV.